This T cell receptor (beta chain) came from a study of OX40 agonist ivuxolimab in advanced cancers. Across the study: The study treated patients with ivuxolimab, an agonistic anti-OX40 (CD134) antibody.

The CDR3 has 13 amino acids. The germline V gene has CDR1 LNHDA and CDR2 SQIVND (reference sequence). Method: immunoSEQ multiplex PCR; TCRdb's copy keeps in-frame clones and lacks some. Here the sample spans about 47,000 clones, around 80% being singletons. Systemic immunosuppression or autoimmune disease history was grounds to exclude patients. Points from the study as a whole: Mean expanded clone counts were higher in CD8+ than CD4+ T cells. At 0.1 to 3.0 mg/kg and by week 6, clonal expansion occurred in CD4+ and CD8+ blood T cells.

A remark on this clone: No antigen is known for it.

This sequence originates from an adult with an advanced solid tumor such as melanoma, head and neck, liver or kidney cancer. This specimen was CD4+ or CD8+ T cells sorted from blood, taken in a trial of the OX40 agonist ivuxolimab. The V call is TRBV19, the J call TRBJ2-5; the D is unclear. The last part of the DNA fits TRBJ2-7 better; the J call may be wrong. The CDR3 nucleotides read TGTGCCAGTAGTACCGACGGAGCCTACGAGCAGTACTTC. This gives the protein CASSTDGAYEQYF.